This T cell receptor (beta chain) was identified in a study of low-dose radiotherapy and immunotherapy resistance in tumors. Time point indicated: after trial treatment. Stated treatment: LDRT plus nivolumab, ipilimumab, low-dose cyclophosphamide and aspirin (RACIN trial). Along with nivolumab and ipilimumab, donors received aspirin, low-dose cyclophosphamide and low-dose radiotherapy. Advanced solid tumors without tumor-infiltrating lymphocytes were required for inclusion. Both TCRalpha and TCRbeta chains were reverse transcribed with V-gene-specific primers. TCRs underwent 15 to 25 PCR cycles of amplification with a constant-region primer and V-primer adapter. In vitro transcription served to amplify the isolated mRNA. TCRdb itself ran the reads through MiXCR, one entry per CDR3 protein. Found here are tens of thousands of distinct CDR3 sequences, less than 25% of them singletons; the top ten hold 9.2%.

The CDR3 has 16 amino acids. Germline V gene sequence: CDR1 MNHEY, CDR2 SMNVEV (reference sequence). J lost 1 base, V lost 6 bases, and 4 bases had no gene match. This sequence joins TRBV27 and TRBJ2-5, with 14 bases aligning to TRBD2. Here the sequenced sample was PBMCs, taken after low-dose radiotherapy plus immunotherapy. The TCR was taken from a female donor with ovarian cancer. The CDR3 loop is CASRLGLAGGQETQYF. The CDR3 DNA follows: TGTGCCAGCAGATTAGGACTAGCGGGGGGCCAAGAGACCCAGTACTTC.